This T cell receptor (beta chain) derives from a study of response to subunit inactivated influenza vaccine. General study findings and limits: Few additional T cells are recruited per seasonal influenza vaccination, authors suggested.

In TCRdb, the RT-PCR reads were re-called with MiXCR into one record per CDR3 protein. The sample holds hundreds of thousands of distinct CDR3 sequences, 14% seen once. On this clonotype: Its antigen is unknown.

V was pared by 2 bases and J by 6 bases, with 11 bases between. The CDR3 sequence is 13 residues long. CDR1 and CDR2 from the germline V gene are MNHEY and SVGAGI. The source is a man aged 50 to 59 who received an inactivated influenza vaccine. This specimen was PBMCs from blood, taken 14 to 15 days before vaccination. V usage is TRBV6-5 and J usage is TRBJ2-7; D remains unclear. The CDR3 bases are TGTGCCAGCAGTTACGGCAAAAGGCGCGAGCAGTACTTC. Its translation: CASSYGKRREQYF.